Listed here is a single TCR beta chain. Its antigen is not yet known. No per-base quality is available; no much larger clone lies one base away. Ophthalmopathy patients were characterized by moderately to severely active disease, a Clinical Activity Score of at least 3, a NOSPECS grade of at least 4, and a disease duration under 3 months. Patients were excluded if they had other autoimmune diseases, uncontrolled infections, pregnancy or lactation. Clinical symptoms, serum thyroxine, TRAb, thyroid ultrasound and orbital computed tomography formed the basis of the diagnosis. Ficoll-Paque density gradient centrifugation was used to isolate PBMCs from 8.5 to 10 ml of fresh peripheral blood. Total RNA was extracted using Trizol reagent, and RNA quality was checked on an Agilent 2100 Bioanalyzer. This specimen belongs to a study of Graves' ophthalmopathy and Graves' hyperthyroidism (dated by TCRdb to 2017 to 2018). As for the study more broadly: Peripheral blood samples were taken at the time of initial diagnosis, before any treatment was given. The study used TCR beta repertoire signatures to distinguish Graves' ophthalmopathy from Graves' hyperthyroidism and to predict progression to ophthalmopathy. In total, around 140 blood samples were TCR-sequenced: approximately 40 ophthalmopathy, 75 hyperthyroidism and approximately 17 hyperthyroidism-to-ophthalmopathy patients. A discovery set of 90 to 100 patients (under 45 ophthalmopathy, 57 stable hyperthyroidism) was enrolled to explore V-J signatures distinguishing ophthalmopathy from hyperthyroidism. For independent validation, a separate cohort was made up of about 18 hyperthyroidism patients plus 17 patients who later progressed from hyperthyroidism to ophthalmopathy. In about six hyperthyroidism patients, the T-cell repertoire of thyroid tissue was compared with the T-cell repertoire of blood. After sampling, hyperthyroidism patients received methimazole starting at 30 mg daily, and ophthalmopathy patients received high-dose intravenous methylprednisolone. The study at large found these results: In cross-validation, the 13-signature model distinguished ophthalmopathy from stable hyperthyroidism with 85% to 90% sensitivity and approximately 81% specificity, and in the test set the corresponding values were approximately 79% and 70%. Sample size was not predetermined statistically, and investigators were not blinded to group allocation. Most expanded thyroid clonotypes with a frequency above 0.001 also appeared in blood, which suggests that blood repertoires may reflect the immune response in the thyroid. In validation, the model predicted ophthalmopathy progression with more than 55% sensitivity and around 72% specificity; 12 predicted patients were CT-confirmed with GO in a median of around 6 months.

The CDR3 covers 14 residues, taking in both the cysteine and the phenylalanine. Kept here is only the CDR3 DNA, which spans 42 bases and is read in frame from base 1. The germline V end is reduced by 7 bases and the J end by 5 bases; junction bases left unmatched: 10. Based on the germline V gene, the CDR1 and CDR2 sequences are SNHLY and FYNNEI. For repertoire sequencing, the TCR beta CDR3 regions were amplified from RNA transcripts. The first round of RT-PCR was done with HTBI primers and the Qiagen OneStep RT-PCR kit, and was followed by a second round of multiplex PCR, then size selection and purification. Libraries were sequenced on an Illumina HiSeq2000 using paired-end 100 bp reads. In the source study's methods: SOAPnuke was used to process the reads, removing any read that contained adapters or uncalled bases, had a mean Phred below 15, or lacked an exact match to the constant primer or identifier. High-quality paired reads were merged with COPE v1.2.5. Each unique nucleotide sequence was treated as a clonotype, and MiTCR v1.1 was used to align the clonotypes to the IMGT TRB V, D and J references. Only V-J combinations with frequency above 0.0001 were analysed, covering 99% to 99.2% of repertoires. A TCR clonal expansion and chaos score per V-J combination was defined as the ratio of F50 clonal expansion to chaos observed in the TCRdist matrix. Welch's t-statistics and random forest were used to reduce the features to about a dozen V-J combinations, which were then used as input to a naive Bayes classifier. The similarity between thyroid and blood repertoires was quantified using the Morisita-Horn index. TCRdb cleaned the public reads at Q25 with fastp, built clones with MiXCR and kept in-frame beta chains. Duplicate CDR3 protein sequences are folded into a single record with the most common DNA and genes. For this entry, the V and J calls and clone size follow TCRdb and not the study's own pipeline. The sample table contains about 740,000 distinct CDR3 sequences; only one count was recorded for 35% to 50% of them. 44% of the sample lies in the top ten.

The sequencing sample was made of peripheral blood. The clonotype comes from an adult man with Graves' ophthalmopathy. This sequence uses TRBV2 and TRBJ2-5, with 7 bases aligning to TRBD2. In nucleotide form, the sequence is TGTGCCAGCACCCTCGGCGCGGGAGTCGAGACCCAGTACTTC. Translated, it gives CASTLGAGVETQYF.